These 5 T cell receptor beta chains came from one sample sequenced in a study of breast tumors, draining lymph nodes, adjacent tissues. The lymph nodes were axillary draining lymph nodes from breast cancer patients. MiXCR, applied by TCRdb to the multiplex PCR reads, yields one record per CDR3 protein. The repertoire consists of over 200,000 distinct CDR3 sequences, with around 34% occurring once and the leading ten covering over 3.5%. The sequenced sample consisted of axillary lymph node tissue. The receptors derive from a female donor with breast cancer. Some clones in this sample may be carry-over from other donors' samples.

This clonotype was found many times. V usage is TRBV18 and J usage is TRBJ2-7, with a tentative D call TRBD2 (5 bases). V lost 4 bases and J 1 base, leaving 8 bases between the germline ends. The CDR3 extends over 13 amino acids. The germline CDR1 and CDR2 sequences are KGHSH and LQKENI. This chain's CDR3 is CASSRGVSYEQYF. As DNA, the CDR3 is TGTGCCAGCTCACGGGGAGTATCCTACGAGCAGTACTTC.

This clonotype occurred many times. The V and J genes are TRBV20-1 and TRBJ2-7; 7 bases fit TRBD1. After removal of 0 bases from V and 4 bases from J, the junction contained 9 bases not matched to a gene. This CDR3 comprises 15 residues. Germline V lookup: CDR1 DFQATT, CDR2 SNEGSKA (reference sequence). CDR3 sequence (DNA): TGCAGTGCTAGAGATCCGGGACAGAGTCCATACGAGCAGTACTTC. Its protein product is CSARDPGQSPYEQYF.

The table lists this clonotype with many counts. The chain employs TRBV19 and TRBJ1-2; 11 nucleotides line up with TRBD1. Germline CDR1 LNHDA, CDR2 SQIVND (reference sequence). The junction had 7 bases not matched to a gene; V was cut back by 6 bases and J by 4 bases. The CDR3 has 15 residues. In DNA, the CDR3 is TGTGCCAGTAGCAAGGGACAGGGGGTTGTCTATGGCTACACCTTC. This encodes CASSKGQGVVYGYTF.

This clonotype was found once. The chain recombines TRBV10-2 with TRBJ2-6; 8 bases align to TRBD2. The trim removed 8 bases at V and 9 bases at J, leaving 6 bases unmatched. Germline CDR1 reads WSHSY; CDR2 reads SAAADI. The CDR3 loop spans 13 amino acids. CDR3 nucleotides: TGCGCCAGCGCCCAGCGGGGGCTCAACGTCCTGACTTTC. Its protein product is CASAQRGLNVLTF.

This clonotype appeared a single time. The chain links TRBV9 to TRBJ2-5; maybe TRBD1 (6 bases). V lost 0 bases, J lost 7 bases, and 16 bases lay in between. Germline-derived CDR1 and CDR2 are SGDLS and YYNGEE. The CDR3 runs to 15 residues. In DNA, the CDR3 is TGTGCCAGCAGCGTAGGGGACACGGGGTTAGCGACCCAGTACTTC. Protein sequence: CASSVGDTGLATQYF.